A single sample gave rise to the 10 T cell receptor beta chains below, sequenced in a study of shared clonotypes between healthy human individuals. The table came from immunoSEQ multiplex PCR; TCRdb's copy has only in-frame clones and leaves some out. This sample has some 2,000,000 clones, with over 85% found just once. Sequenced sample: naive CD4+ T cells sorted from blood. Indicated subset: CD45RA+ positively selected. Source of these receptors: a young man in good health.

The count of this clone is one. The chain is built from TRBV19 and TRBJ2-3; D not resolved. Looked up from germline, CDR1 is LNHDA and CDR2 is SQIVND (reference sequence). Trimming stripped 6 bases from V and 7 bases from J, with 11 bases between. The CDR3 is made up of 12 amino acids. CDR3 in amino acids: CASSEQAYTQYF. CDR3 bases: TGTGCCAGTAGCGAGCAGGCCTATACGCAGTATTTT.

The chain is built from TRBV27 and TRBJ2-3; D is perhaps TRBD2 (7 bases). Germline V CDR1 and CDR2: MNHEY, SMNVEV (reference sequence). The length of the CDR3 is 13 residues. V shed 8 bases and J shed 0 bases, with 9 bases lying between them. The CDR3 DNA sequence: TGTGCCAGCCGGGGGGCTAGCACAGATACGCAGTATTTT. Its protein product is CASRGASTDTQYF.

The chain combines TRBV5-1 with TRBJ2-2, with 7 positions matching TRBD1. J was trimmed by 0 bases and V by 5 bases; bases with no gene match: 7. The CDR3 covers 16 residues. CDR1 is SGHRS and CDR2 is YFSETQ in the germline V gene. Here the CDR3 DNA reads TGCGCCAGCAGTTATGGACAGGCATCGAACACCGGGGAGCTGTTTTTT. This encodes CASSYGQASNTGELFF.

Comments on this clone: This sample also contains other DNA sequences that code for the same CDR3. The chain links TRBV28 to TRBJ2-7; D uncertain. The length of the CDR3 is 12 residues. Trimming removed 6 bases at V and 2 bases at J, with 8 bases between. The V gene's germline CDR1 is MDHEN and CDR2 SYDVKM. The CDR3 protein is CASSRGPYEQYF. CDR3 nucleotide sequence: TGTGCCAGCAGCCGAGGACCCTACGAGCAGTACTTC.

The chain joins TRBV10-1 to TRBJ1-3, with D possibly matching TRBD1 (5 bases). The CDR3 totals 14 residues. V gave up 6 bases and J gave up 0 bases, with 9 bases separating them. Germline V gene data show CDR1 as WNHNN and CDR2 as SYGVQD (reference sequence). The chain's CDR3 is CASSGGVSGNTIYF. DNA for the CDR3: TGCGCCAGCAGCGGGGGAGTCTCTGGAAACACCATATATTTT.

The CDR3 DNA reads as TGTGCCAGCAGCATCACAGGGGGTGGCACAGATACGCAGTATTTT. The encoded protein is CASSITGGGTDTQYF. This rearrangement joins TRBV11-2 to TRBJ2-3; 8 positions match TRBD1. The CDR3 extends over 15 amino acids. The ends lost 5 bases at V and 1 base at J; junction bases unmatched: 5. Germline V gene data show CDR1 as SGHAT and CDR2 as FQNNGV.

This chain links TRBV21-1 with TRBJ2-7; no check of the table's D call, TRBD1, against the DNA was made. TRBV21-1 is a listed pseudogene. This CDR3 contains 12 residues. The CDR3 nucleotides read TGTGCCAGCTACAGGATAATCTACGAGCAGTACTTC. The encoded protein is CASYRIIYEQYF.

The CDR3 loop is CASSPLSSGRGDTQYF. The CDR3 DNA reads TGTGCCAGCTCACCACTATCTAGCGGAAGGGGAGATACGCAGTATTTT. The V call is TRBV18, the J call TRBJ2-3; 7 nucleotides line up with TRBD2. In germline, CDR1 is KGHSH, CDR2 LQKENI. This CDR3 comprises 16 residues. V lost 1 base to trimming and J lost 5 bases; unmatched junction nucleotides: 9.

CDR3 nucleotide sequence: TGTGCCAGCTCGCCTTACAGGGCCCTTAACTATGGCTACACCTTC. The encoded protein is CASSPYRALNYGYTF. The chain is built from TRBV18 and TRBJ1-2, with D tentatively TRBD1 (6 bases). The CDR3 consists of 15 residues. Between the trimmed V and J ends, which lost 6 bases and 1 base, there was a span of 15 bases. Germline CDR1 KGHSH, CDR2 LQKENI.

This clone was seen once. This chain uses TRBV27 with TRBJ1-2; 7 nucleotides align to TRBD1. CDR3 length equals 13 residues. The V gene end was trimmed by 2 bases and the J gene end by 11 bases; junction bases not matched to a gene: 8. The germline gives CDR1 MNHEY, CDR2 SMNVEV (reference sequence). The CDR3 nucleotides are TGTGCCAGCAGTTTACGATTAGGCAGGGGGTACACCTTC. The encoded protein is CASSLRLGRGYTF.